The entry that follows covers one T cell receptor beta chain sequence. What it recognizes is unknown. Patients had chemo-refractory metastatic non-small-cell lung cancer and received focal radiation plus CTLA-4 blockade that used ipilimumab. Only in-frame clones appear in the TCRdb table, and some are missing; sequencing was by immunoSEQ multiplex PCR. The table lists 50,000 to 65,000 clones, 70% to 80% of them singletons. This sample stems from a study of radiotherapy plus CTLA-4 blockade in lung cancer. The wider study: Disease control was seen in approximately 29% of patients, objective responses in roughly 19%. Study results and caveats: Response was reportedly best predicted by early blood T cell clone dynamics, with interferon-beta. TCR clones of tumor origin grew in blood after radiotherapy plus ipilimumab.

The V gene end was trimmed by 8 bases and the J gene end by 7 bases; junction bases not matched to a gene: 5. In germline, CDR1 is MNHNS, CDR2 SASEGT. The CDR3 has 14 residues. This clonotype was sampled from a human donor with non-small cell lung cancer who had a partial response to radiotherapy plus ipilimumab. The sequences come from peripheral blood, collected from a patient treated with radiotherapy plus ipilimumab. The chain has TRBV6-1 and TRBJ2-2; TRBD1 matches at 12 bases. The CDR3 DNA follows: TGTGCCAGCGGGGGACAGGGGGCGGGCGGGGAGCTGTTTTTT. Translated: CASGGQGAGGELFF.